These 27 T cell receptor beta chains came from one sample sequenced in a study of CD8 T cells in ankylosing spondylitis (dated by TCRdb to about 2017). Libraries were prepared through 5' RACE. This sample was sequenced with an Illumina HiSeq 2500. The public reads were quality trimmed at Q25 with fastp and then assembled into clones with MiXCR by TCRdb, keeping productive beta chains. Each record represents a unique CDR3 protein, reported with the most common genes and DNA among its rows. The sample data list some 250,000 distinct CDR3 sequences, and about 24% of these were observed just once. Of the sample, around 0.58% is held by the ten largest clones. Sequenced material: blood, either unsorted or a sorted T cell fraction (not recorded which). The receptors here all came from a male donor with ankylosing spondylitis or in good health (not recorded which).

This chain uses TRBV9 with TRBJ1-5; 12 bases are a match to TRBD1. With V trimmed by 3 bases and J by 4 bases, 5 bases remained unmatched. CDR3 size: 16 residues. Per the germline V gene, CDR1 is SGDLS and CDR2 is YYNGEE. Here the CDR3 reads CASSAGDRGRNQPQHF. The CDR3 DNA is TGTGCCAGCAGCGCGGGGGACAGGGGGCGAAATCAGCCCCAGCATTTT.

This clonotype was recorded many times. The rearrangement uses TRBV6-1 and TRBJ2-2; D is unclear. V lost 7 bases and J 1 base, leaving 19 bases between the germline ends. The germline V gene has CDR1 MNHNS and CDR2 SASEGT. CDR3 length equals 17 residues. Written as DNA, the CDR3 is TGTGCCAGCACAACTCCCCGTGCAGGAAAGAACACCGGGGAGCTGTTTTTT. The encoded protein is CASTTPRAGKNTGELFF.

The chain has TRBV20-1 and TRBJ2-7; no reliable D call. Germline CDR1 and CDR2: DFQATT and SNEGSKA (reference sequence). The CDR3 extends over 14 amino acids. Trimming took 1 base from V and 0 from J, leaving 10 bases between them. The CDR3 nucleotides read TGCAGTGCTAGAGGTTTGGCAGGCTCCTACGAGCAGTACTTC. Protein: CSARGLAGSYEQYF.

V usage is TRBV6-1 and J usage is TRBJ2-2; the D is unclear. Trimming removed 5 bases at V and 4 bases at J, with 14 bases between. The CDR3 sequence is 15 residues long. The germline V gene has CDR1 MNHNS and CDR2 SASEGT. The CDR3, as DNA: TGTGCCAGCAGTCAGCTGGGAACTACCACCGGGGAGCTGTTTTTT. Translated: CASSQLGTTTGELFF.

This clonotype was counted only a few times. The V and J genes are TRBV20-1 and TRBJ2-1, with 9 positions matching TRBD1. V gave up 3 bases and J gave up 2 bases; unmatched junction bases: 2. The CDR3 contains 14 residues. The germline CDR1 and CDR2 sequences are DFQATT and SNEGSKA (reference sequence). In nucleotides, the CDR3 is TGCAGTGCTAGTCACAGGGGGCCCTACAATGAGCAGTTCTTC. It specifies CSASHRGPYNEQFF.

V gene TRBV30 combines with J gene TRBJ2-3; 14 bases match TRBD2. The CDR3 is 17 amino acids. Germline V gene lookup returns CDR1 GTSNPN and CDR2 SVGIG (reference sequence). The trim removed 2 bases at V and 0 bases at J, leaving 4 bases unmatched. CDR3 region: CAWSSGTSGGSTDTQYF. The CDR3 bases are TGTGCCTGGAGTTCCGGGACTAGCGGGGGCAGCACAGATACGCAGTATTTT. The full variable domain, in which reference TRBV30 and TRBJ2-3 provide the parts outside the CDR3, is SQTIHQWPATLVQPVGSPLSLECTVEGTSNPNLYWYRQAAGRGLQLLFYSVGIGQISSEVPQNLSASRPQDRQFILSSKKLLLSDSGFYLCAWSSGTSGGSTDTQYFGPGTRLTVL.

In its sample, this clonotype was seen a few times. V gene TRBV20-1 combines with J gene TRBJ2-1; 9 nucleotides line up with TRBD1. The CDR3 is 15 amino acids. Germline assignment: CDR1 DFQATT and CDR2 SNEGSKA (reference sequence). With 2 bases clipped from V and 8 bases from J, the junction kept 10 bases outside the gene matches. The CDR3 here is CSARPDRGDWDEQFF. CDR3 nucleotides: TGCAGTGCTAGACCCGACAGGGGGGACTGGGATGAGCAGTTCTTC.

This clonotype was detected ten times or more. The chain uses TRBV4-1 and TRBJ1-4; 10 bases fit TRBD1. The germline V gene encodes CDR1 MGHRA and CDR2 YSYEKL. This CDR3 contains 19 residues. J was trimmed by 3 bases and V by 1 base; bases with no gene match: 11. The CDR3 nucleotides are TGCGCCAGCAGCCAAGGGACAGGGGGAGAGTGGAGGGCTAATGAAAAACTGTTTTTT. Translated: CASSQGTGGEWRANEKLFF.

This clonotype showed up just a few times. V and J are TRBV20-1 and TRBJ2-2, with TRBD1 matching over 9 bases. This CDR3 has 14 residues. In germline, CDR1 is DFQATT, CDR2 SNEGSKA (reference sequence). The ends lost 3 bases at V and 1 base at J; junction bases unmatched: 0. CDR3 region: CSARDRGNTGELFF. CDR3 DNA sequence: TGCAGTGCTAGGGACAGGGGGAACACCGGGGAGCTGTTTTTT.

CDR3 bases: TGTGCCTGGAGGGTCAGGTTGAACACTGAAGCTTTCTTT. It encodes CAWRVRLNTEAFF. The chain carries TRBV30 and TRBJ1-1; D is unresolved. Germline CDR1 GTSNPN, CDR2 SVGIG (reference sequence). Deletions cut 3 bases from V and 0 bases from J, with 8 bases between. The CDR3 length is 13 residues.

V and J are TRBV2 and TRBJ2-2; 7 nucleotides match TRBD1. V was pared by 5 bases and J by 5 bases, with 17 bases of the junction left unmatched. The CDR3 spans 18 residues. CDR1 SNHLY and CDR2 FYNNEI come from the germline V gene. The CDR3 sequence is CASSLGSQGRLRTGELFF. The CDR3 region has the DNA TGTGCCAGCAGTTTAGGGTCACAGGGGAGACTAAGGACCGGGGAGCTGTTTTTT.

This sequence joins TRBV27 and TRBJ2-1, with 7 positions matching TRBD1. The length of the CDR3 is 15 residues. The V gene's germline CDR1 is MNHEY and CDR2 SMNVEV (reference sequence). Trimming at V came to 5 bases and at J to 0 bases, leaving 4 bases not matched to a gene. The CDR3 spells CASSPDRVSYNEQFF. The CDR3 DNA sequence: TGTGCCAGCAGTCCCGACAGGGTCTCCTACAATGAGCAGTTCTTC.

This clonotype occurred a few times. V and J are TRBV12-3 or TRBV12-4 and TRBJ2-3; TRBD2 aligns across 9 bases. Germline trimming cut 5 bases from V and 6 bases from J; bases unmatched to any gene: 6. The CDR3 spans 14 residues. The CDR3 bases are TGTGCCAGCAGTAAGCGGGGGGAGCCCGATACGCAGTATTTT. Amino acids: CASSKRGEPDTQYF.

This clonotype came up a few times. The rearrangement uses TRBV10-3 and TRBJ2-1; 12 nucleotides agree with TRBD2. V shed 4 bases and J 4 bases; nucleotides not matched to a gene: 2. Germline V CDR1 and CDR2: ENHRY, SYGVKD. The CDR3 covers 15 residues. The chain's CDR3 is CAISGLAGEYNEQFF. The DNA for the CDR3 is TGTGCCATCAGTGGACTAGCGGGGGAGTACAATGAGCAGTTCTTC.

J is TRBJ2-3 and V is TRBV23-1, with D possibly being TRBD2 (6 bases). TRBV23-1 is sorted into the ORF group, with uncertain function. This CDR3 contains 16 residues. Trimming took off 1 base at V and 1 base at J, with 12 bases between the two ends. The CDR3 region has the DNA TGCGCCAGCAGTCAATGGGCGCGCGGGGGCACAGATACGCAGTATTTT. Its protein is CASSQWARGGTDTQYF.

The rearrangement links TRBV2 to TRBJ2-2, with 7 bases matching TRBD1. CDR1 is SNHLY and CDR2 is FYNNEI in the germline V gene. V was clipped by 3 bases and J by 6 bases; unmatched bases: 10. CDR3 length: 16 amino acids. In nucleotides, the CDR3 is TGTGCCAGCAGTGACCGGGACAGCTTTCGTCCCGGGGAGCTGTTTTTT. It codes for CASSDRDSFRPGELFF.

The chain recombines TRBV20-1 with TRBJ2-3, with a tentative D call TRBD2 (5 bases). Trimming shortened V by 3 bases and J by 4 bases, and 20 bases separated the two germline ends. The CDR3 has 16 amino acids. Germline lookup yields CDR1 DFQATT and CDR2 SNEGSKA (reference sequence). CDR3 nucleotide sequence: TGCAGTGCTAGGGCGGGTGATTCCGGGTGGCCAGATACGCAGTATTTT. Protein sequence: CSARAGDSGWPDTQYF.

This clonotype is a singleton in its sample. The genes are TRBV20-1 and TRBJ2-4; D gene uncertain. Trimming removed 3 bases from V and 0 bases from J, with 9 bases in between. The CDR3 is 14 residues long. The germline gives CDR1 DFQATT, CDR2 SNEGSKA (reference sequence). The CDR3 coding sequence is TGCAGTGCTAGGGGCGGAATAGCCAAAAACATTCAGTACTTC. Translating it yields CSARGGIAKNIQYF.

The chain couples TRBV7-2 to TRBJ2-7; possibly TRBD1 for D (5 bases). Trimming removed 0 bases from V and 2 bases from J, with 8 bases in between. The CDR3 has 14 amino acids. Germline V CDR1 and CDR2: SGHTA, FQGNSA. CDR3 sequence (DNA): TGTGCCAGCAGCTTAGCCAGGGCCACCTACGAGCAGTACTTC. Its translation: CASSLARATYEQYF.

This chain joins TRBV25-1 and TRBJ2-1; possible D gene TRBD1, 5 bases. Trimming stripped 5 bases from V and 6 bases from J, with 11 bases between. Germline values: CDR1 MGHDK, CDR2 SYGVNS. The CDR3 contains 13 residues. The CDR3 is CASSPTRANEQFF. The CDR3 DNA sequence: TGTGCCAGCAGTCCTACCAGGGCCAATGAGCAGTTCTTC.

The table lists this clonotype with many counts. Here the CDR3 reads CASSPGQTDVTDTQYF. CDR3 sequence (DNA): TGTGCCAGCTCCCCTGGCCAGACGGACGTTACAGATACGCAGTATTTT. This rearrangement joins TRBV18 to TRBJ2-3; no definite D call. The CDR3 has 16 residues. Germline CDR1 and CDR2: KGHSH and LQKENI. The V gene lost 6 bases and the J gene lost 3 bases, with 19 bases spanning the gap.

To note about this clonotype: Compared with germline, one end of the junction differs, possibly owing to a read error. This sequence joins TRBV18 and TRBJ1-5; no reliable D call. The CDR3 has 13 residues. Germline V gene sequence: CDR1 KGHSH, CDR2 LQKENI. The CDR3 DNA reads as TGTGCCAGCTCACCCTCTCTGGATCAGCTCCAGCATTTT. Protein: CASSPSLDQLQHF.

The V gene is TRBV6-1, the J gene TRBJ2-3, with 9 nucleotides matching TRBD2. V lost 6 bases, J lost 2 bases, and 6 bases stayed unmatched. The CDR3 has 15 amino acids. Germline assignment: CDR1 MNHNS and CDR2 SASEGT. CDR3 in DNA: TGTGCCAGCAGCCGGGGACTAGCCAACACAGATACGCAGTATTTT. It yields the protein CASSRGLANTDTQYF.

The table lists this clonotype with many counts. The V gene is TRBV12-3 or TRBV12-4, the J gene TRBJ2-3; 7 nucleotides line up with TRBD2. Germline trimming cut 2 bases from V and 6 bases from J; bases unmatched to any gene: 2. The CDR3 has 13 residues. The CDR3 protein is CASSLLREDTQYF. The CDR3 DNA is TGTGCCAGCAGTTTATTGCGGGAGGATACGCAGTATTTT.

In its sample, this clonotype was seen many times. The chain is built from TRBV5-1 and TRBJ2-3; tentatively, D is TRBD2 (5 bases). The CDR3 totals 15 residues. The germline V gene has CDR1 SGHRS and CDR2 YFSETQ. Trimming took off 0 bases at V and 0 bases at J, with 8 bases between the two ends. CDR3 residues: CASSLGSGSTDTQYF. The DNA of the CDR3 is TGCGCCAGCAGCTTGGGGAGCGGCAGCACAGATACGCAGTATTTT. Full variable domain (remainder filled in from reference TRBV5-1 and TRBJ2-3): KAGVTQTPRYLIKTRGQQVTLSCSPISGHRSVSWYQQTPGQGLQFLFEYFSETQRNKGNFPGRFSGRQFSNSRSEMNVSTLELGDSALYLCASSLGSGSTDTQYFGPGTRLTVL.

This clonotype has just a few counts. The rearrangement uses TRBV6-1 and TRBJ2-5; possible D gene TRBD2, 5 bases. V lost 5 bases, J lost 6 bases, and 13 bases lay in between. The germline V gene has CDR1 MNHNS and CDR2 SASEGT. This CDR3 has 13 amino acids. CDR3: CASSPEGGQTQYF. CDR3 in DNA: TGTGCCAGCAGTCCCGAGGGCGGACAGACCCAGTACTTC.

The chain joins TRBV12-3 or TRBV12-4 to TRBJ2-3; D could derive from TRBD1 or TRBD2 (5 bases each). The CDR3 sequence is 14 residues long. Deletions cut 6 bases from V and 2 bases from J, with 12 bases between. The CDR3 protein is CASSPGAITDTQYF. CDR3 DNA: TGTGCCAGCAGCCCCGGGGCGATCACAGATACGCAGTATTTT.